This T cell receptor beta chain appears in the sequencing data of a study of CD8 T cells in Susac syndrome. With random hexamers, 0.5 to 1 ug RNA was reverse transcribed. Amplification of TCR beta CDR3 by immunoSEQ multiplex PCR spanned 54 Vbeta and 13 Jbeta. TCRdb used MiXCR to reprocess the immunoSEQ multiplex PCR reads, holding one entry per CDR3 protein. The sample lists roughly 120,000 distinct CDR3 sequences, 90% to 95% occurring once. The TCR was taken from a human donor with multiple sclerosis. What was sequenced was CD4+ T cells from PBMCs.

This CDR3 reads CASSETSGRASVTDTQYF. The DNA for the CDR3 is TGTGCCAGCAGTGAAACTAGCGGGAGGGCCTCGGTCACAGATACGCAGTATTTT. The J gene is TRBJ2-3, the V gene TRBV6-1; TRBD2 agrees at 13 bases. The CDR3 sequence is 18 residues long. Germline loops: CDR1 MNHNS, CDR2 SASEGT. Losses at the gene ends were 2 bases for V and 2 bases for J; bases not matched to a gene: 7.